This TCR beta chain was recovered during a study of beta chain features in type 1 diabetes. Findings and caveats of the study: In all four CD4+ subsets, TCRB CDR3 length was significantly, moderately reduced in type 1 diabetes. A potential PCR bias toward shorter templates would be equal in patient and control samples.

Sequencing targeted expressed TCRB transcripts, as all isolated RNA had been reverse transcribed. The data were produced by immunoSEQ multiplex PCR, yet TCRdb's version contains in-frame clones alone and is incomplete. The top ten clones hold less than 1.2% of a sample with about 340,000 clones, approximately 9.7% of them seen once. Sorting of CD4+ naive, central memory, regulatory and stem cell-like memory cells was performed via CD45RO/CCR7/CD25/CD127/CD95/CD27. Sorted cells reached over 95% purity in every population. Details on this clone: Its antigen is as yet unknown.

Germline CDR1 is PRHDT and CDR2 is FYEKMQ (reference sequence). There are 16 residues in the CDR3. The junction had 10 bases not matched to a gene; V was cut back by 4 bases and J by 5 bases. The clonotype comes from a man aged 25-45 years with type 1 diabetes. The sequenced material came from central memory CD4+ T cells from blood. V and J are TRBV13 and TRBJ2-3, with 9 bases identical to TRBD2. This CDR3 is CASSSGLARNGDTQYF. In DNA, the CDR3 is TGTGCCAGCAGCTCGGGACTAGCAAGGAACGGAGATACGCAGTATTTT.